This T cell receptor (beta chain) was sequenced during a study of T-cell reconstitution after alpha-beta-depleted transplantation in children. The study's findings and limits: Surviving thymic progenitors and recipient T cells were the source of high TCRbeta diversity at day 60 in some patients. Among T cells one year after transplant, newly produced cells accounted for most counts and diversity. Alpha-beta T cells about two months after transplant reportedly derived from several hundred expanded graft clones.

This CDR3 has 16 amino acids. Germline V gene sequence: CDR1 SEHNR, CDR2 FQNEAQ (reference sequence). The junction had 5 bases not matched to a gene; V was cut back by 5 bases and J by 4 bases. This clonotype showed up just a few times. Its antigen is not identified. It was with unique molecular identifiers that the TCRbeta library was prepared. Via MiXCR, TCRdb re-called the PCR reads, giving one row per CDR3 protein. Among fewer than 550,000 distinct CDR3 sequences listed, over 10% were seen once. V gene TRBV7-9 combines with J gene TRBJ2-2; 12 bases line up with TRBD2. The sequence derives from a female patient aged 2 to 10 who had a stem cell transplant for aplastic anemia, so the T cells may come from the graft donor. This material consisted of PBMCs, mostly from graft donor cells, taken 180 days after TCRalphabeta/CD19-depleted stem cell transplant. DNA for the CDR3: TGTGCCAGCAGCAAGCCGGGACTAGCGGGCACCGGGGAGCTGTTTTTT. This encodes CASSKPGLAGTGELFF.